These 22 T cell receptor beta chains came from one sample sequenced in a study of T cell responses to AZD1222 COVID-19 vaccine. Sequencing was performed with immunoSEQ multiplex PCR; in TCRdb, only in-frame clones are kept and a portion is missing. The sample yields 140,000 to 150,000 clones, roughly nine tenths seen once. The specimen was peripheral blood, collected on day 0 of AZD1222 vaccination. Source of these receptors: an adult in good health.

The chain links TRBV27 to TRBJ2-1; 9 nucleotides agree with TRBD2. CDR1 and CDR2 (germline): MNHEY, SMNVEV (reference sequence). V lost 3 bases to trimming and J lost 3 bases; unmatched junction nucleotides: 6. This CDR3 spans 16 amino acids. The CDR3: CASSFIAGDLYNEQFF. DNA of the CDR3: TGTGCCAGCAGTTTCATAGCGGGAGACCTCTACAATGAGCAGTTCTTC.

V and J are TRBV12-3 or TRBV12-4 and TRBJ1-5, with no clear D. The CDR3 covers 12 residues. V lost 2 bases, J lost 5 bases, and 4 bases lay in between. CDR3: CASSLQYQPQHF. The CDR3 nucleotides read TGTGCCAGCAGTTTACAATATCAGCCCCAGCATTTT.

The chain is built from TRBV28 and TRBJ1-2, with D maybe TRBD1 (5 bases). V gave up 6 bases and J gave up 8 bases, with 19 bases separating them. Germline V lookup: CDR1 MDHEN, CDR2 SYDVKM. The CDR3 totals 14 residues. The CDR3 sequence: CASRPGSGLWGYTF. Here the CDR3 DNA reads TGTGCCAGCAGACCAGGGTCGGGACTGTGGGGCTACACCTTC.

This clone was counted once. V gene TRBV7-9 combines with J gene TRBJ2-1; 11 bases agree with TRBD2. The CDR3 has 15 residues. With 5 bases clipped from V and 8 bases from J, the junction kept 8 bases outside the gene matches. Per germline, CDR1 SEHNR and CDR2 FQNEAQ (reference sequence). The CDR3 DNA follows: TGTGCCAGCAGCCCAAGAAGACTAGCGGGACATGAGCAGTTCTTC. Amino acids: CASSPRRLAGHEQFF. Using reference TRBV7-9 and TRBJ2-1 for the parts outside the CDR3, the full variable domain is DTGVSQNPRHKITKRGQNVTFRCDPISEHNRLYWYRQTLGQGPEFLTYFQNEAQLEKSRLLSDRFSAERPKGSFSTLEIQRTEQGDSAMYLCASSPRRLAGHEQFFGPGTRLTVL.

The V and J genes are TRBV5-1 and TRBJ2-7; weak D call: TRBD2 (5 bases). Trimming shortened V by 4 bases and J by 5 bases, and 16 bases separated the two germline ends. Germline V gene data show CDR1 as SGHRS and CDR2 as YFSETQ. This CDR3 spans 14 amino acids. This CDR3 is CASSITSFSDEQYF. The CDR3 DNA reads TGCGCCAGCAGCATTACTAGTTTTTCGGACGAGCAGTACTTC.

CDR3 nucleotides: TGTGCCAGCAGCAACCTTCGGAGGGACACTGAAGCTTTCTTT. Translation gives CASSNLRRDTEAFF. The genes are TRBV21-1 and TRBJ1-1. TRBV21-1 is flagged as a pseudogene. The CDR3 has 14 residues.

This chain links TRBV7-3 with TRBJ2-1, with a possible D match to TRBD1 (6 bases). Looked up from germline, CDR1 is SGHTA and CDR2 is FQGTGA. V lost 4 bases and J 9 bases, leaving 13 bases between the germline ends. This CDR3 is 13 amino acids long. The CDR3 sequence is CASSWTARGEQFF. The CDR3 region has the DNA TGTGCCAGCAGCTGGACAGCCCGGGGTGAGCAGTTCTTC.

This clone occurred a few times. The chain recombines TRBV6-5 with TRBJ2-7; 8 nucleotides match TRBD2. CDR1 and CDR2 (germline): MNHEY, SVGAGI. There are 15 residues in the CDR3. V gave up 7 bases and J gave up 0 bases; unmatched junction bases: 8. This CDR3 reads CASIFTGTSSYEQYF. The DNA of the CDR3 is TGTGCCAGCATTTTCACCGGGACTAGCTCCTACGAGCAGTACTTC.

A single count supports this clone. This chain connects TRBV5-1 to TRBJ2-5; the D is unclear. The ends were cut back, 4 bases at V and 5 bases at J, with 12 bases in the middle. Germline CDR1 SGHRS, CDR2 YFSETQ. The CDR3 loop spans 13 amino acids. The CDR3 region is CASSVAPEETQYF. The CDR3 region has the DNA TGCGCCAGCAGCGTTGCTCCCGAGGAGACCCAGTACTTC.

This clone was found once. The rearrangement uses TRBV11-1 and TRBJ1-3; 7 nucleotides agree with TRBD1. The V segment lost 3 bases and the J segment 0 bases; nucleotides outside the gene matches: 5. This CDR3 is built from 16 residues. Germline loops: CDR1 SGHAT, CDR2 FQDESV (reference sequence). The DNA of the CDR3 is TGTGCCAGCAGCTTTTCCGGGACAGTCTCTGGAAACACCATATATTTT. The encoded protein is CASSFSGTVSGNTIYF. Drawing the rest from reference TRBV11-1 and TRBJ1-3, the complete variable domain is EAEVAQSPRYKITEKSQAVAFWCDPISGHATLYWYRQILGQGPELLVQFQDESVVDDSQLPKDRFSAERLKGVDSTLKIQPAELGDSAMYLCASSFSGTVSGNTIYFGEGSWLTVV.

The CDR3, as DNA: TGTGCCAGCAGGCGTACAGGGTTATACGAGCAGTACTTC. It encodes CASRRTGLYEQYF. This sequence joins TRBV12-3 or TRBV12-4 and TRBJ2-7; D possibly corresponds to TRBD1 (6 bases). CDR3 length: 13 residues. Trimming shortened V by 6 bases and J by 4 bases, and 13 bases separated the two germline ends.

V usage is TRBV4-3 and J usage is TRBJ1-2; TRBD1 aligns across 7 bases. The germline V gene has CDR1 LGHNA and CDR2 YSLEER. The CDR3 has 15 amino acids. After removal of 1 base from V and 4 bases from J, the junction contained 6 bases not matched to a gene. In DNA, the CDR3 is TGCGCCAGCAGCCAAGGGAGGGCAGGGGGCTATGGCTACACCTTC. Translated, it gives CASSQGRAGGYGYTF.

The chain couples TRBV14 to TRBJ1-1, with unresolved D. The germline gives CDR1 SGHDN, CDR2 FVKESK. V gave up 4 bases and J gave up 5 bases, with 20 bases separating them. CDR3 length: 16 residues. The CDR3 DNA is TGTGCCAGCAGCCCATCTTGGTGGGGAGGAAAAACTGAAGCTTTCTTT. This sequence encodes CASSPSWWGGKTEAFF.

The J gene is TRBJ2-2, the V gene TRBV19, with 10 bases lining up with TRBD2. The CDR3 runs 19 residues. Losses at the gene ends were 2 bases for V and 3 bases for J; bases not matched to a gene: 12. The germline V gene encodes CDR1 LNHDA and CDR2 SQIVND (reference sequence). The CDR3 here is CASSIRGPRAGGDTGELFF. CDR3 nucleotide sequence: TGTGCCAGTAGTATAAGGGGGCCCCGAGCGGGAGGGGACACCGGGGAGCTGTTTTTT.

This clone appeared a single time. CDR3: CASSLQVINQPQHF. The CDR3 nucleotides are TGTGCCAGCAGTCTTCAGGTGATCAATCAGCCCCAGCATTTT. The chain uses TRBV7-2 and TRBJ1-5; no reliable D call. The CDR3 contains 14 residues. Germline CDR1 SGHTA, CDR2 FQGNSA. Trimming cost V 6 bases and J 3 bases, with 12 bases left between them.

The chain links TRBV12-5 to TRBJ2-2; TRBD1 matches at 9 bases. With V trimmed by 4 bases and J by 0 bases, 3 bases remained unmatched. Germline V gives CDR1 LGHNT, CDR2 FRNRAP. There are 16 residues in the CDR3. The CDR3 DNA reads TGTGCTAGTGGTTGGAGGACAGGGGCGAACACCGGGGAGCTGTTTTTT. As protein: CASGWRTGANTGELFF.

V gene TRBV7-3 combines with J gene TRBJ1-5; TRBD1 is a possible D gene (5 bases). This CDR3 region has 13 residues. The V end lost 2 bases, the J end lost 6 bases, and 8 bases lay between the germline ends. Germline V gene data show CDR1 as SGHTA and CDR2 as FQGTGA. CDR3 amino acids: CASSLQGGQPQHF. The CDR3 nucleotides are TGTGCCAGCAGCTTACAGGGAGGTCAGCCCCAGCATTTT.

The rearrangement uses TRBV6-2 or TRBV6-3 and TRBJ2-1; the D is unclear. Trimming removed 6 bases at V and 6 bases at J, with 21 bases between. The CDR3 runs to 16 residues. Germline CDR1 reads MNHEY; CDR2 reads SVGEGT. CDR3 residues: CASSPRPGSLTNEQFF. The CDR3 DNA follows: TGTGCCAGCAGCCCCCGACCGGGTTCATTGACCAATGAGCAGTTCTTC.

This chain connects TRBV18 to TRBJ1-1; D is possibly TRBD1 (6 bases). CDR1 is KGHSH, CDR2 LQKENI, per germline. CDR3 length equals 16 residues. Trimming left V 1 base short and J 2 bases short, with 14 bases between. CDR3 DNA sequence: TGTGCCAGCTCACCACGGACAGAGCCCTTTAACACTGAAGCTTTCTTT. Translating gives CASSPRTEPFNTEAFF.

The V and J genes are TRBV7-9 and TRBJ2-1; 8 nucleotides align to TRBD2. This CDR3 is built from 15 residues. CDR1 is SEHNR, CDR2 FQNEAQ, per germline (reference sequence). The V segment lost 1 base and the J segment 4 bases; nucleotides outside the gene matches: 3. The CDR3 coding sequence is TGTGCCAGCAGCTTAGTCGGGAGGGCGTACAATGAGCAGTTCTTC. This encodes CASSLVGRAYNEQFF.

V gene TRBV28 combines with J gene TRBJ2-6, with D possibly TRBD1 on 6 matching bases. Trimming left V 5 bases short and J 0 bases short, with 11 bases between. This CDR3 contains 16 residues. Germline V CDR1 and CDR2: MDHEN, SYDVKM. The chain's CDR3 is CASSHTGLSGANVLTF. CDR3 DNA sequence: TGTGCCAGCAGTCATACAGGGCTCTCTGGGGCCAACGTCCTGACTTTC. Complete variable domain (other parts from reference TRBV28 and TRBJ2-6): DVKVTQSSRYLVKRTGEKVFLECVQDMDHENMFWYRQDPGLGLRLIYFSYDVKMKEKGDIPEGYSVSREKKERFSLILESASTNQTSMYLCASSHTGLSGANVLTFGAGSRLTVL.

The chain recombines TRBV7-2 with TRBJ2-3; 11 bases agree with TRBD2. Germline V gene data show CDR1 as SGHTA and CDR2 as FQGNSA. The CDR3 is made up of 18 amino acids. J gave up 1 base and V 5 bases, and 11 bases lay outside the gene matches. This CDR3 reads CASSLRPNSGRGTDTQYF. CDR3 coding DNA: TGTGCCAGCAGCCTCCGACCGAATAGCGGGAGGGGCACAGATACGCAGTATTTT.